The 7 T cell receptor beta chains presented below share a single source sample, sequenced in a study of CD8 T cells in ankylosing spondylitis. TCRdb re-derived calls from the 5' RACE reads in MiXCR, one entry per CDR3 protein. The sample holds around 340,000 distinct CDR3 sequences; 20% to 25% are singletons and the top ten take around 14%. The sequencing input was blood, either unsorted or a sorted T cell fraction (not recorded which). These receptors came from a male donor with ankylosing spondylitis or in good health (not recorded which).

The chain combines TRBV12-3 or TRBV12-4 with TRBJ2-1; 7 bases match TRBD2. This CDR3 is 17 amino acids long. V shed 5 bases, J shed 3 bases, and the junction held 13 bases outside the gene matches. CDR3 residues: CASSPQNLAVFYNEQFF. The CDR3 DNA sequence: TGTGCCAGCAGTCCACAGAATCTAGCGGTATTCTACAATGAGCAGTTCTTC.

This clonotype was observed at least ten times. This CDR3 is CASRREPGNSPLHF. The CDR3 coding sequence is TGTGCCAGCAGGCGGGAGCCCGGTAATTCACCCCTCCACTTT. The chain joins TRBV6-1 to TRBJ1-6; D unresolved. Germline V gives CDR1 MNHNS, CDR2 SASEGT. The CDR3 totals 14 residues. Trimming left V 6 bases short and J 6 bases short, with 12 bases between.

The V and J genes are TRBV28 and TRBJ2-3; D gene unclear. CDR1 and CDR2 from the germline V gene are MDHEN and SYDVKM. CDR3 length equals 12 residues. V was clipped by 3 bases and J by 1 base, with 2 bases between them. The CDR3 here is CASSFRTDTQYF. In DNA form, the CDR3 reads TGTGCCAGCAGTTTCCGCACAGATACGCAGTATTTT.

The chain employs TRBV9 and TRBJ2-7, with D perhaps matching TRBD1 (5 bases). V dropped 0 bases and J dropped 6 bases, with 16 bases sitting between them. Per germline, CDR1 SGDLS and CDR2 YYNGEE. This CDR3 has 15 residues. CDR3 sequence: CASSVEPGPSFEQYF. CDR3 DNA sequence: TGTGCCAGCAGCGTAGAGCCAGGGCCATCTTTCGAGCAGTACTTC.

The rearrangement links TRBV7-9 to TRBJ2-3; either TRBD1 or TRBD2 may supply D (5 bases each). This CDR3 region has 17 residues. Germline CDR1 and CDR2: SEHNR and FQNEAQ (reference sequence). V was trimmed by 5 bases and J by 3 bases, leaving 21 bases between them. CDR3 protein: CASSTPGALVATDTQYF. DNA of the CDR3: TGTGCCAGCAGCACTCCCGGGGCGCTAGTCGCAACAGATACGCAGTATTTT.

This clonotype was picked up a small number of times. The CDR3 sequence: CASSQAGRGLGYEQYF. CDR3 DNA: TGCGCCAGCAGCCAAGCGGGCAGGGGATTAGGATACGAGCAGTACTTC. The chain links TRBV4-1 to TRBJ2-7, with D tentatively TRBD1 (6 bases). Germline V gene lookup returns CDR1 MGHRA and CDR2 YSYEKL. The CDR3 spans 16 residues. Between the trimmed V and J ends, which lost 1 base and 4 bases, there was a span of 17 bases.

This chain links TRBV5-6 with TRBJ2-4; no firm D call. The germline V gene has CDR1 SGHDT and CDR2 YYEEEE. V lost 3 bases and J lost 3, with 4 bases in between. The CDR3 runs to 12 residues. CDR3 DNA: TGTGCCAGCAGCTATTACAAAAACATTCAGTACTTC. Residues: CASSYYKNIQYF.